These 16 T cell receptor beta chains share one sample of origin, sequenced in a study of T cell changes during pregnancy in multiple sclerosis (dated 2019 in TCRdb). Libraries came from the immunoSEQ multiplex PCR assay. TCRdb carries this immuneACCESS record with in-frame sequences only. Its versions omit some clonotypes, under half of them owing to an unresolved V gene in the studies checked, with the rest unexplained. The sample yields tens of thousands of clones; roughly 91% were counted once. Of the sample, roughly 0.6% falls within the top ten clones. The material sequenced was CD4+ T cells from peripheral blood mononuclear cells, taken in the first trimester of pregnancy. Receptors were obtained from a female donor with multiple sclerosis, enrolled in a pregnancy study.

The sample holds one count of this clone. The chain combines TRBV14 with TRBJ1-2; D is perhaps TRBD1 (5 bases). The CDR3 is made up of 13 amino acids. V was cut by 3 bases and J by 6 bases, with 11 bases left in between. The V gene's germline CDR1 is SGHDN and CDR2 FVKESK. The CDR3 sequence is CASSQLRGDGYTF. The CDR3 nucleotides are TGTGCCAGCAGCCAGCTACGGGGGGATGGCTACACCTTC.

The chain recombines TRBV5-4 with TRBJ2-7, with 7 nucleotides matching TRBD1. Per germline, CDR1 SGHNT and CDR2 YYREEE (reference sequence). The CDR3 sequence is 13 residues long. V trimming: 4 bases; J trimming: 7 bases; junction bases outside the gene matches: 8. The CDR3 loop reads CASSTTGAREQYF. Written as DNA, the CDR3 is TGTGCCAGCAGCACCACAGGGGCGAGGGAGCAGTACTTC.

This chain connects TRBV28 to TRBJ2-1; TRBD2 matches at 11 bases. The germline gives CDR1 MDHEN, CDR2 SYDVKM. The J segment lost 8 bases and the V segment lost 7 bases, leaving 7 bases of the junction unmatched. This CDR3 has 14 amino acids. The CDR3 region has the DNA TGTGCCAGCACCCTAGCGGGAGGCATCCATGAGCAGTTCTTC. Protein product: CASTLAGGIHEQFF.

In DNA, the CDR3 is TGTGCCAGCAGCTACCCCGGACTAGCGACCCACAATGAGCAGTTCTTC. Protein product: CASSYPGLATHNEQFF. The chain has TRBV6-5 and TRBJ2-1; 9 bases match TRBD2. This CDR3 has 16 amino acids. CDR1 and CDR2 (germline): MNHEY, SVGAGI. V gave up 6 bases and J gave up 5 bases; unmatched junction bases: 11.

The rearrangement joins TRBV11-1 to TRBJ2-3, with TRBD2 matching 11 bases. The CDR3 sequence is 16 residues long. Germline V gene data show CDR1 as SGHAT and CDR2 as FQDESV (reference sequence). V was clipped by 5 bases and J by 3 bases; unmatched bases: 7. CDR3 sequence: CASSPGLAEGTDTQYF. The CDR3 DNA sequence: TGTGCCAGCAGCCCGGGACTAGCGGAGGGGACAGATACGCAGTATTTT.

This chain joins TRBV10-2 and TRBJ2-3; TRBD2 matches 12 bases. CDR3 length equals 18 residues. The junction had 12 bases not matched to a gene; V was cut back by 6 bases and J by 2 bases. Germline CDR1 is WSHSY and CDR2 is SAAADI. The CDR3 bases are TGCGCCAGCAGAGAGGGGCTAGCGGGGGGGCTGAACACAGATACGCAGTATTTT. It codes for CASREGLAGGLNTDTQYF.

V and J are TRBV18 and TRBJ2-2, with D possibly matching TRBD2 (5 bases). V lost 5 bases to trimming and J lost 4 bases, with 14 bases between them. Per germline, CDR1 KGHSH and CDR2 LQKENI. The CDR3 runs to 15 residues. The CDR3 sequence is CASSSLERATGELFF. Written as DNA, the CDR3 is TGTGCCAGCTCAAGTCTGGAGAGGGCCACCGGGGAGCTGTTTTTT.

The V call is TRBV9, the J call TRBJ2-2; D is unclear. V gave up 0 bases and J gave up 6 bases, with 15 bases separating them. Per the germline V gene, CDR1 is SGDLS and CDR2 is YYNGEE. The CDR3 has 16 amino acids. CDR3 residues: CASSVGPYPEAGELFF. The DNA for the CDR3 is TGTGCCAGCAGCGTAGGCCCTTACCCCGAGGCCGGGGAGCTGTTTTTT.

The table lists this clone with a few counts. The CDR3 protein is CASSETSHSYEQYF. Written as DNA, the CDR3 is TGTGCCAGCAGCGAGACTAGTCATTCGTACGAGCAGTACTTC. V is TRBV9 and J is TRBJ2-7, with D possibly TRBD2 on 6 matching bases. Germline V gene data show CDR1 as SGDLS and CDR2 as YYNGEE. The CDR3 contains 14 residues. V shed 3 bases and J shed 4 bases, with 14 bases lying between them.

This sequence joins TRBV28 and TRBJ2-1; D might be TRBD1 (5 bases). Germline V lookup: CDR1 MDHEN, CDR2 SYDVKM. The CDR3 has 14 amino acids. Trimming took off 0 bases at V and 9 bases at J, with 12 bases between the two ends. CDR3 loop: CASSLWEMGREQFF. The CDR3 region has the DNA TGTGCCAGCAGTTTATGGGAGATGGGGCGTGAGCAGTTCTTC.

The chain links TRBV7-9 to TRBJ1-3, with no clear D. Germline V lookup: CDR1 SEHNR, CDR2 FQNEAQ (reference sequence). V was pared by 0 bases and J by 3 bases, with 12 bases between. The CDR3 runs 16 residues. Written as DNA, the CDR3 is TGTGCCAGCAGCTTAGCCTCGGGGTTGGGTGGAAACACCATATATTTT. Translating it yields CASSLASGLGGNTIYF.

The chain recombines TRBV6-7 with TRBJ2-3; no clear D gene. TRBV6-7 is marked as an open reading frame, function uncertain. The CDR3 has 14 residues. Trimming took off 0 bases at V and 6 bases at J, with 10 bases between the two ends. CDR3 sequence reads: CASSYSEGADTQYF. CDR3 bases: TGTGCCAGCAGTTACTCGGAAGGAGCTGATACGCAGTATTTT.

The chain has TRBV9 and TRBJ2-3; D is perhaps TRBD2 (6 bases). The ends were cut back, 4 bases at V and 5 bases at J, with 14 bases in the middle. The CDR3 is 14 residues long. Germline-derived CDR1 and CDR2 are SGDLS and YYNGEE. The CDR3 DNA sequence: TGTGCCAGCAGCCGGAGGGCGGGCGAAGATACGCAGTATTTT. It specifies CASSRRAGEDTQYF.

The J gene is TRBJ2-2, the V gene TRBV7-8; D may be TRBD2 (5 bases). The CDR3 has 14 amino acids. Germline V gene lookup returns CDR1 SGHVS and CDR2 FQNEAQ. V lost 5 bases, J lost 2 bases, and 9 bases lay in between. As DNA, the CDR3 is TGTGCCAGCAGCCCTAGGACTAACACCGGGGAGCTGTTTTTT. Encoded protein: CASSPRTNTGELFF.

This chain joins TRBV5-6 and TRBJ2-3; the match to TRBD2 covers 9 bases. V lost 4 bases to trimming and J lost 4 bases; unmatched junction nucleotides: 13. Germline CDR1 and CDR2: SGHDT and YYEEEE. The CDR3 runs 17 residues. In DNA, the CDR3 is TGTGCCAGCAGCGTCACCCTTCTAGCGGGGAAACCAGATACGCAGTATTTT. Amino acids: CASSVTLLAGKPDTQYF.

V gene TRBV28 combines with J gene TRBJ1-2; TRBD1 aligns across 7 bases. J gave up 8 bases and V 1 base, and 7 bases lay outside the gene matches. The CDR3 contains 14 residues. Germline V gives CDR1 MDHEN, CDR2 SYDVKM. The CDR3 is CASSLLGGAWGYTF. The CDR3 DNA reads TGTGCCAGCAGTTTATTAGGGGGCGCCTGGGGCTACACCTTC.